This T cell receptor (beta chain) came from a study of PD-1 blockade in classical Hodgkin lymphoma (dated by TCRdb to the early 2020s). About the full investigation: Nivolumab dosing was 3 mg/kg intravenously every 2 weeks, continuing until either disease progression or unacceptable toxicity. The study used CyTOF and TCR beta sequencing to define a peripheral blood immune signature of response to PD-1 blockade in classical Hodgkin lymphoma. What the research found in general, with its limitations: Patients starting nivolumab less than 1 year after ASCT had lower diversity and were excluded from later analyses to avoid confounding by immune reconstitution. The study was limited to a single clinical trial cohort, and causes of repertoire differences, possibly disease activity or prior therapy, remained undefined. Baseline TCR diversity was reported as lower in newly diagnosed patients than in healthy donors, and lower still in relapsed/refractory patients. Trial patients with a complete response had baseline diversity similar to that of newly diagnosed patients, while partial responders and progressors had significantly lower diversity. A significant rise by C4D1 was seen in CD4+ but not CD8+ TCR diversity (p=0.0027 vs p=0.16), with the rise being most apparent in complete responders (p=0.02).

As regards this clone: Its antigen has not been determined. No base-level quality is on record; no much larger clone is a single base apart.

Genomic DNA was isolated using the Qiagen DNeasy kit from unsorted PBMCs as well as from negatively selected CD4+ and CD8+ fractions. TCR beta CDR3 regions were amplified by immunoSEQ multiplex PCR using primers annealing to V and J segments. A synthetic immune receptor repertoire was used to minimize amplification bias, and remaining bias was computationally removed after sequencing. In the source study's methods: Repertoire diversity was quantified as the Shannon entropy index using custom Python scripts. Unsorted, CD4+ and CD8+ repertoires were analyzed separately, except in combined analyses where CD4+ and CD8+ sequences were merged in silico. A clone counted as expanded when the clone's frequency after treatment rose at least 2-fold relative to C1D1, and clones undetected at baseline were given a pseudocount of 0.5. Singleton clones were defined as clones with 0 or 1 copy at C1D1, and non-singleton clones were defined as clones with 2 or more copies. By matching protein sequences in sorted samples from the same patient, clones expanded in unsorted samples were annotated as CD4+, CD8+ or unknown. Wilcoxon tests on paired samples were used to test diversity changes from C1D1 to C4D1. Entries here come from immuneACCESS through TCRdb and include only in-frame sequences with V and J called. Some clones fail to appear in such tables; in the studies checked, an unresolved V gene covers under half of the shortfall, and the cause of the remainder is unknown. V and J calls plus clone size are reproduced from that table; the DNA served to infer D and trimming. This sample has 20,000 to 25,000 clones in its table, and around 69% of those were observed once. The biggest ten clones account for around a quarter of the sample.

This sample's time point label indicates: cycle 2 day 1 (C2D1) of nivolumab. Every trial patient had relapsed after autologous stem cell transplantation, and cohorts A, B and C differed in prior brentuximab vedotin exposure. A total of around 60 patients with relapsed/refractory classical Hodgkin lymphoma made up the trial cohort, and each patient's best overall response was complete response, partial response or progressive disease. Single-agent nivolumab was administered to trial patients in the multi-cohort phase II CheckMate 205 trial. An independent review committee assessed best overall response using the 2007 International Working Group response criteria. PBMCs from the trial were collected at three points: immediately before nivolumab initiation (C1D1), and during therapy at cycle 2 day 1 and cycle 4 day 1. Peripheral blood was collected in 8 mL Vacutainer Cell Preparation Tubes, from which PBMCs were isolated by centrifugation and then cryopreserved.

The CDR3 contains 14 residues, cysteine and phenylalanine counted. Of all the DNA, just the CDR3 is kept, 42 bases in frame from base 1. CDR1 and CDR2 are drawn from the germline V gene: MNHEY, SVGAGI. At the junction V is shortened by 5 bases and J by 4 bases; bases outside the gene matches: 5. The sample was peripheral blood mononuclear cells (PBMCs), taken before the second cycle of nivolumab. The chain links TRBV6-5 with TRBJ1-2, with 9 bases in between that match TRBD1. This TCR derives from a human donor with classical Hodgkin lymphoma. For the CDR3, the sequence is CASSTGGYPYGYTF. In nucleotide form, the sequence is TGTGCCAGCAGTACAGGGGGCTACCCCTATGGCTACACCTTC.